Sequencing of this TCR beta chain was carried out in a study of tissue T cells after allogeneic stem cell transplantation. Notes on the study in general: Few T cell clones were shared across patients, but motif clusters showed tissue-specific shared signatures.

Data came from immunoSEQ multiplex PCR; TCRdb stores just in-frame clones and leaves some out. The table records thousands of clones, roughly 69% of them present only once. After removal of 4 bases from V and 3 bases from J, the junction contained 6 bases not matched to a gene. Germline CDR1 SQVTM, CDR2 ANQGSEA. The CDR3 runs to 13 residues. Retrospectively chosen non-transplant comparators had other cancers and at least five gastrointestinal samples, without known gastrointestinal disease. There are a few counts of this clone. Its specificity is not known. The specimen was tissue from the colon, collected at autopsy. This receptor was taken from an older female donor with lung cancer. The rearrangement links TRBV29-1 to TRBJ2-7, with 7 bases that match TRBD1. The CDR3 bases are TGCAGCGTTGTGGGACAGTCTAACTACGAGCAGTACTTC. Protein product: CSVVGQSNYEQYF.